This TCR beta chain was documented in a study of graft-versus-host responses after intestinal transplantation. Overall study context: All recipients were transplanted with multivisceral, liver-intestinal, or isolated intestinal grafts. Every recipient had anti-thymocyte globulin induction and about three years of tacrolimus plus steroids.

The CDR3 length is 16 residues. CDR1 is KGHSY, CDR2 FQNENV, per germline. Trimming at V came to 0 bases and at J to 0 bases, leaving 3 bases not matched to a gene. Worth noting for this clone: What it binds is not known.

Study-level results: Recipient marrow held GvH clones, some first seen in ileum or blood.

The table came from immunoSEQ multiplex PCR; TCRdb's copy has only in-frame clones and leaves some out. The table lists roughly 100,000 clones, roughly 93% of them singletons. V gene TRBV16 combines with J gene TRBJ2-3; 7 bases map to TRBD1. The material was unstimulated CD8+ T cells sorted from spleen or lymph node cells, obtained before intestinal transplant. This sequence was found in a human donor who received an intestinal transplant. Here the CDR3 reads CASSQSTGPSTDTQYF. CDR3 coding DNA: TGTGCCAGCAGCCAATCGACAGGGCCTAGCACAGATACGCAGTATTTT.